This TCR beta chain originates from a study of shared clonotypes between healthy human individuals. At the level of the study: Each donor's CD8 memory used one plate, CD8 naive two, each CD4 subset three.

In the case of this clone: The same CDR3 arises from other DNA sequences in this sample as well.

TCRdb's table, derived via immunoSEQ multiplex PCR, lists solely in-frame clones and lacks some. The table has some 2,000,000 clones, approximately 95% seen once. The V end was cut by 1 base, the J end by 1 base, with 5 bases between. The germline V gene has CDR1 SEHNR and CDR2 FQNEAQ (reference sequence). This CDR3 region has 14 residues. The sequenced sample was naive CD4+ T cells sorted from blood. Subset noted: CD45RA+ positively selected. This TCR was sampled from a man between 18 and 29 years old in good health. This rearrangement joins TRBV7-9 to TRBJ1-5; D is undetermined. CDR3 bases: TGTGCCAGCAGCTTAGATGGCAGCAATCAGCCCCAGCATTTT. Amino acids: CASSLDGSNQPQHF. Full variable domain (rest looked up from reference TRBV7-9 and TRBJ1-5): DTGVSQNPRHKITKRGQNVTFRCDPISEHNRLYWYRQTLGQGPEFLTYFQNEAQLEKSRLLSDRFSAERPKGSFSTLEIQRTEQGDSAMYLCASSLDGSNQPQHFGDGTRLSIL.